Here is one T cell receptor (beta chain) with its context. Its antigen is as yet unknown. The data were obtained in a study of radiation and T cells in renal cell carcinoma. Study-wide findings and caveats: In blood, top tumor clones expanded by 2 weeks, shrinking by 4.

The data were produced by immunoSEQ multiplex PCR, yet TCRdb's version contains in-frame clones alone and is incomplete. The sample contains roughly 120,000 clones, about four fifths of which appear only once. CDR3 length: 15 residues. Germline assignment: CDR1 SGHRS and CDR2 YFSETQ. The V end lost 4 bases, the J end lost 1 base, and 14 bases lay between the germline ends. Time point noted: baseline pretreatment blood. Treatment: 15 Gy SBRT to primary tumor, nephrectomy 4 weeks later. Radiation-treated patients gave blood at baseline, week 2 and week 4. The gene calls are TRBV5-1 and TRBJ1-1; D unclear. This sample comprised blood, obtained from a patient whose treatment included radiotherapy and nephrectomy. This clonotype originated in an older woman with renal cell carcinoma. This CDR3 is CASSPREGGNTEAFF. The CDR3 coding sequence is TGCGCCAGCAGCCCGAGGGAAGGAGGGAACACTGAAGCTTTCTTT.